These 7 T cell receptor beta chains came from one sample sequenced in a study of CD8 T cells in Susac syndrome. Random hexamers were used to reverse transcribe 0.5 to 1 ug of RNA. TCRdb itself ran the immunoSEQ multiplex PCR reads through MiXCR, one entry per CDR3 protein. The repertoire includes about 190,000 distinct CDR3 sequences, 95% of them detected once, and around 0.16% sits in the top ten. Sequences were obtained from CD8+ T cells from PBMCs. These receptors came from a human donor with Susac syndrome.

The CDR3 region is CASSLVASLEQYF. The CDR3 DNA is TGTGCCAGCAGCTTAGTTGCCTCCCTCGAGCAGTACTTC. The gene calls are TRBV7-9 and TRBJ2-7; D not resolved. The CDR3 runs to 13 residues. Looked up from germline, CDR1 is SEHNR and CDR2 is FQNEAQ (reference sequence). Trimming pared 1 base from V and 6 bases from J, leaving 10 bases between.

The chain couples TRBV4-1 to TRBJ2-7, with TRBD1 as a possible D gene (5 bases). Germline CDR1 reads MGHRA; CDR2 reads YSYEKL. V was cut by 1 base and J by 1 base, with 8 bases left in between. The CDR3 has 14 amino acids. CDR3 nucleotide sequence: TGCGCCAGCAGCCAAGTCGCAGGGTCCTACGAGCAGTACTTC. Its protein is CASSQVAGSYEQYF.

J is TRBJ2-5 and V is TRBV6-7, with TRBD1 as a possible D gene (6 bases). TRBV6-7 is filed as an ORF, its function uncertain. V dropped 6 bases and J dropped 0 bases, with 11 bases sitting between them. This CDR3 contains 14 residues. CDR3 amino acids: CASRRGQYQETQYF. CDR3 in DNA: TGTGCCAGCAGACGCGGACAGTACCAAGAGACCCAGTACTTC.

The CDR3 DNA follows: TGTGCCAGCAGCGAAGACGACAGGGGTAATTCACCCCTCCACTTT. Protein: CASSEDDRGNSPLHF. This sequence joins TRBV9 and TRBJ1-6, with 8 bases identical to TRBD1. This CDR3 spans 15 amino acids. Trimming at V came to 3 bases and at J to 6 bases, leaving 5 bases not matched to a gene. The V gene's germline CDR1 is SGDLS and CDR2 YYNGEE.

The gene calls are TRBV27 and TRBJ1-1; D is undetermined. Trimming pared 5 bases from V and 0 bases from J, leaving 13 bases between. The CDR3 spans 15 residues. The germline V gene has CDR1 MNHEY and CDR2 SMNVEV (reference sequence). CDR3 in amino acids: CASSDGWRMNTEAFF. The CDR3 DNA reads as TGTGCCAGCAGTGACGGATGGCGTATGAACACTGAAGCTTTCTTT.

The J gene is TRBJ2-7, the V gene TRBV11-2, with TRBD1 matching 7 bases. The junction had 5 bases not matched to a gene; V was cut back by 4 bases and J by 2 bases. The CDR3 contains 14 residues. The germline CDR1 and CDR2 sequences are SGHAT and FQNNGV. The CDR3 nucleotides read TGTGCCAGCAGCTCTAACAGGGGTCCCTACGAGCAGTACTTC. It yields the protein CASSSNRGPYEQYF.

V gene TRBV19 combines with J gene TRBJ2-7, with D unclear. Trimming pared 5 bases from V and 0 bases from J, leaving 8 bases between. The CDR3 spans 13 residues. Germline assignment: CDR1 LNHDA and CDR2 SQIVND (reference sequence). CDR3 sequence: CASSASPSYEQYF. CDR3 in DNA: TGTGCCAGTAGTGCCTCCCCCTCCTACGAGCAGTACTTC.